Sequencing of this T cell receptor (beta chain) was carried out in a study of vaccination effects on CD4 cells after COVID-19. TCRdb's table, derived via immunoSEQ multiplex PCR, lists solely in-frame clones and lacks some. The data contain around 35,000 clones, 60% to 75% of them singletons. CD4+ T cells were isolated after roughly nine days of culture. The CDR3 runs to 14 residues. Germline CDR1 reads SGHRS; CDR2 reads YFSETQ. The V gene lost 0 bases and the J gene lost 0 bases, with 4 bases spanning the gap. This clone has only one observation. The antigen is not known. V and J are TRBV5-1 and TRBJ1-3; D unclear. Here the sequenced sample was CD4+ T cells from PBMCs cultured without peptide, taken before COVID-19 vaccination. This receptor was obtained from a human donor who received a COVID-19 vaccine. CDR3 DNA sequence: TGCGCCAGCAGCTTGGGGGACTCTGGAAACACCATATATTTT. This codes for CASSLGDSGNTIYF.